These 16 T cell receptor beta chains were all obtained from the same sample, sequenced in a study of blood T cell repertoires in COVID-19. Measured with immunoSEQ multiplex PCR; TCRdb has only the in-frame clones, and not every one. The data contain about 50,000 clones, roughly 85% of them singletons. The specimen sequenced was peripheral blood. The source is a man between 60 and 75 years old with acute or convalescent COVID-19.

This clone has a handful of counts. V and J are TRBV7-9 and TRBJ1-1; perhaps TRBD1 as D (5 bases). The germline gives CDR1 SEHNR, CDR2 FQNEAQ (reference sequence). CDR3 length: 16 amino acids. Trimming removed 5 bases from V and 6 bases from J, with 22 bases in between. The chain's CDR3 is CASSPQGWWPGAEAFF. CDR3 nucleotides: TGTGCCAGCAGCCCCCAGGGTTGGTGGCCGGGCGCTGAAGCTTTCTTT.

The chain is built from TRBV10-3 and TRBJ2-2, with 8 bases lining up with TRBD1. Germline V gives CDR1 ENHRY, CDR2 SYGVKD. V lost 3 bases, J lost 6 bases, and 12 bases stayed unmatched. CDR3 length: 17 residues. The DNA of the CDR3 is TGTGCCATCAGTGAACTTCCGGGACAGGAAGGGGCCGGGGAGCTGTTTTTT. Protein sequence: CAISELPGQEGAGELFF.

The chain is built from TRBV5-4 and TRBJ2-3; TRBD2 aligns across 10 bases. V lost 7 bases and J lost 3; bases outside the gene matches: 8. The CDR3 runs 15 residues. The V gene's germline CDR1 is SGHNT and CDR2 YYREEE (reference sequence). Here the CDR3 reads CASGPSGRRTDTQYF. The CDR3 nucleotides are TGTGCCAGCGGCCCTAGCGGGAGAAGGACAGATACGCAGTATTTT.

The V call is TRBV11-2, the J call TRBJ2-1; 10 bases match TRBD2. The CDR3 covers 17 residues. Trimming at V came to 0 bases and at J to 10 bases, leaving 12 bases not matched to a gene. Germline-derived CDR1 and CDR2 are SGHAT and FQNNGV. CDR3 residues: CASSLDQRLVAGGEQFF. The CDR3 DNA follows: TGTGCCAGCAGCTTAGATCAAAGATTAGTAGCGGGAGGCGAGCAGTTCTTC. Variable domain in full (rest from reference TRBV11-2 and TRBJ2-1): EAGVAQSPRYKIIEKRQSVAFWCNPISGHATLYWYQQILGQGPKLLIQFQNNGVVDDSQLPKDRFSAERLKGVDSTLKIQPAKLEDSAVYLCASSLDQRLVAGGEQFFGPGTRLTVL.

In its sample, this clone was seen a few times. The rearrangement uses TRBV7-8 and TRBJ2-6; tentatively, D is TRBD1 (6 bases). The CDR3 has 15 amino acids. Trimming left V 1 base short and J 3 bases short, with 7 bases between. The V gene's germline CDR1 is SGHVS and CDR2 FQNEAQ. The CDR3 DNA sequence: TGTGCCAGCAGCTTAGACAGGGTTGGGGCCAACGTCCTGACTTTC. It is translated as CASSLDRVGANVLTF.

This chain links TRBV6-4 with TRBJ2-2; TRBD2 might be the D (5 bases). Trimming removed 6 bases from V and 4 bases from J, with 12 bases in between. This CDR3 comprises 14 residues. From germline, CDR1 is MRHNA and CDR2 SNTAGT. Here the CDR3 DNA reads TGTGCCAGCAGCCCCACTCGGGGCACCGGGGAGCTGTTTTTT. It yields the protein CASSPTRGTGELFF.

This rearrangement joins TRBV5-6 to TRBJ1-2; no clear D gene. In germline, CDR1 is SGHDT, CDR2 YYEEEE. CDR3 size: 13 residues. Trimming left V 4 bases short and J 5 bases short, with 12 bases between. The CDR3 coding sequence is TGTGCCAGCAGCCTAGGAGCCCCATATGGCTACACCTTC. Residues: CASSLGAPYGYTF.

This chain connects TRBV7-8 to TRBJ1-2; TRBD1 might be the D (5 bases). The CDR3 has 14 residues. CDR1 and CDR2 from the germline V gene are SGHVS and FQNEAQ. V was pared by 6 bases and J by 3 bases, with 14 bases between. The CDR3 protein is CASSAGSRDYGYTF. CDR3 bases: TGTGCCAGCAGTGCAGGGTCAAGAGACTATGGCTACACCTTC.

The genes are TRBV3-1 (or the pseudogene TRBV3-2) and TRBJ1-2, with D tentatively TRBD1 (6 bases). Per germline, CDR1 LGHDT and CDR2 YNNKEL (reference sequence). The CDR3 length is 12 residues. Trimming stripped 10 bases from V and 8 bases from J, with 17 bases between. In nucleotides, the CDR3 is TGTGCCACCTCAGGGGTTTCAGAAGGCTACACCTTC. Its protein is CATSGVSEGYTF.

The CDR3 loop is CASSLRGVEAFF. The CDR3 DNA sequence: TGTGCCAGCAGCTTGAGAGGTGTGGAAGCTTTCTTT. V gene TRBV5-8 combines with J gene TRBJ1-1; no definite D call. Germline CDR1 and CDR2: SGHTS and YDEGEE. This CDR3 has 12 residues. V was shortened by 1 base and J by 8 bases, with 9 bases between the two germline ends.

This clone showed up just a few times. The chain has TRBV5-4 and TRBJ2-7; D not resolved. This CDR3 contains 14 residues. The V gene's germline CDR1 is SGHNT and CDR2 YYREEE (reference sequence). V was clipped by 1 base and J by 5 bases, with 13 bases between them. The CDR3 nucleotides are TGTGCCAGCAGCTTGAAGGCCTCTAGTGACGAGCAGTACTTC. Protein product: CASSLKASSDEQYF.

The V call is TRBV29-1, the J call TRBJ1-1; D not resolved. V gave up 5 bases and J gave up 4 bases, with 11 bases separating them. The CDR3 runs 12 residues. The germline V gene encodes CDR1 SQVTM and CDR2 ANQGSEA. The CDR3 loop is CSVLRAGTEAFF. The CDR3 DNA is TGCAGCGTTCTTAGGGCGGGCACTGAAGCTTTCTTT.

In regard to this clone: At one end, the junction sequence differs from germline, possibly due to a read error. The sample contains more than one DNA sequence encoding this CDR3. The DNA of the CDR3 is TGTGCCACCAGTAGAGATTTCGGAACAGGGGCTGGGGCCAACGTCCTGACTTTC. Encoded protein: CATSRDFGTGAGANVLTF. The chain employs TRBV15 and TRBJ2-6, with 7 bases that match TRBD1. The CDR3 is 18 residues long. Germline V gene lookup returns CDR1 LNHNV and CDR2 YYDKDF (reference sequence).

The chain combines TRBV12-3 or TRBV12-4 with TRBJ2-7, with 9 bases matching TRBD1. The CDR3 covers 13 residues. V trimming: 5 bases; J trimming: 3 bases; junction bases outside the gene matches: 2. CDR3 sequence (DNA): TGTGCCAGCAGTGGGACAGGGAGCTACGAGCAGTACTTC. Its translation is CASSGTGSYEQYF.

This chain links TRBV4-1 with TRBJ2-7; 13 nucleotides agree with TRBD2. Germline values: CDR1 MGHRA, CDR2 YSYEKL. The CDR3 runs to 16 residues. The V segment lost 4 bases and the J segment 0 bases; nucleotides outside the gene matches: 3. DNA for the CDR3: TGCGCCAGCAGCCCAGGACTAGCGGGAGTCTCCTACGAGCAGTACTTC. This encodes CASSPGLAGVSYEQYF.

This chain uses TRBV28 with TRBJ2-5; 7 nucleotides match TRBD1. Germline CDR1 and CDR2: MDHEN and SYDVKM. The CDR3 is made up of 15 amino acids. The junction had 8 bases not matched to a gene; V was cut back by 2 bases and J by 5 bases. In nucleotides, the CDR3 is TGTGCCAGCAGTTTAAACGTAGGGGGCAGCGAGACCCAGTACTTC. This sequence encodes CASSLNVGGSETQYF.